This TCR beta chain came from a study of neurological immune-mediated disorders. Study results and limitations: Phylogenetic grouping assigned the repertoires of 18 of 34 multiple sclerosis patients to a single cluster of related CDR3 sequences. This cluster may be a repertoire-level signature. There was no clinical or MRI feature that was associated with the multiple sclerosis repertoire cluster.

The sample holds many counts of this clonotype. No antigen is known for it. Germline V gene sequence: CDR1 SGHVS, CDR2 FNYEAQ. V shed 5 bases and J 0 bases; nucleotides not matched to a gene: 7. The CDR3 contains 15 residues. 5'RACE employing 10-nucleotide random UMIs yielded the cDNA. TCRdb fed the 5' RACE reads into MiXCR, producing one record per CDR3 protein. Seen here are more than 45,000 distinct CDR3 sequences, 2% to 3% observed once, and the top ten hold around 3%. Sequencing was performed on PBMCs. This clonotype originated in a man over 45 with multiple sclerosis. The chain uses TRBV7-6 and TRBJ2-7; 7 nucleotides align to TRBD1. Written as DNA, the CDR3 is TGTGCCAGCAGCCAATGGACAGGCAGCTCCTACGAGCAGTACTTC. This encodes CASSQWTGSSYEQYF. The complete variable domain, with remaining parts taken from reference TRBV7-6 and TRBJ2-7, reads GAGVSQSPRYKVTKRGQDVALRCDPISGHVSLYWYRQALGQGPEFLTYFNYEAQQDKSGLPNDRFSAERPEGSISTLTIQRTEQRDSAMYRCASSQWTGSSYEQYFGPGTRLTVT.